This TCR beta chain is from a study of human T cells and chemical hapten exposure. TCRdb re-derived calls from the RACE reads in MiXCR, one entry per CDR3 protein. The sample shows 250,000 or so distinct CDR3 sequences, about 9% of them seen only once. Time point meaning: pre-sensitization, week 0. Treatment here: therapeutic diphenylcyclopropenone sensitization with weekly scalp DPC. Those who donated were patients with alopecia, 18 to 70 years of age, and suitable for DPC. Trimming took 5 bases from V and 6 from J, leaving 8 bases between them. This CDR3 comprises 12 residues. From germline, CDR1 is SGHKS and CDR2 YYEKEE (reference sequence). This clonotype came up a few times. The antigen is unknown. Notes on the study in general: The study found that DPC sensitization did not change TCRs above 1 in 1000 frequency.

The specimen was whole blood, collected in connection with sensitization to the hapten diphenylcyclopropenone (DPC). The chain employs TRBV5-5 and TRBJ2-2, with D perhaps TRBD1 (5 bases). The clonotype was recovered from a middle-aged woman with alopecia areata. Some clones in this sample may be carry-over from other donors' samples. CDR3 amino acids: CASRQDPGELFF. The CDR3 bases are TGTGCCAGCAGACAGGACCCCGGGGAGCTGTTTTTT.